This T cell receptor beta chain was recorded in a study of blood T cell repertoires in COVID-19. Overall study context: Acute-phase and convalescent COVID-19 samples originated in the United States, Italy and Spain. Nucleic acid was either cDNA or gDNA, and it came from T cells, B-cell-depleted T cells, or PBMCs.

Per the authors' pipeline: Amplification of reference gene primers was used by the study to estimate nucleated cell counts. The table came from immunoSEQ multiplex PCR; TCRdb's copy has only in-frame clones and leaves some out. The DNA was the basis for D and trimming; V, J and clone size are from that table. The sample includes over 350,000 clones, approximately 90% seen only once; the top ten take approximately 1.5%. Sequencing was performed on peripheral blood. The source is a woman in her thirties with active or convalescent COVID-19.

CDR3 in amino acids: CASSQSGPYWERGHRETQYF. The CDR3 DNA sequence: TGCGCCAGCAGCCAAAGCGGGCCCTACTGGGAGCGGGGGCATAGAGAGACCCAGTACTTC. The chain carries TRBV4-1 and TRBJ2-5; 8 bases fit TRBD2. The ends lost 2 bases at V and 4 bases at J; junction bases unmatched: 21. The germline gives CDR1 MGHRA, CDR2 YSYEKL. The CDR3 contains 20 residues.